The 21 T cell receptor beta chains in this list originate from one sample, sequenced in a study of cytomegalovirus exposure and HLA in healthy donors. The PCR used 60 Vbeta and 13 Jbeta primers. Only in-frame clones appear in the TCRdb table, and some are missing; sequencing was by immunoSEQ multiplex PCR. The sample includes about 150,000 clones, roughly 70% of them seen just once. Material for sequencing was PBMCs. Receptors were obtained from a man aged 60-69 years in good health and CMV-seronegative.

J is TRBJ2-7 and V is TRBV19; 8 nucleotides agree with TRBD1. The CDR3 extends over 13 amino acids. V lost 7 bases to trimming and J lost 2 bases; unmatched junction nucleotides: 4. Germline-derived CDR1 and CDR2 are LNHDA and SQIVND (reference sequence). The CDR3 spells CASNKQGAYEQYF. The CDR3 DNA follows: TGTGCCAGTAACAAACAGGGGGCCTACGAGCAGTACTTC. The entire variable domain, with the rest obtained from reference TRBV19 and TRBJ2-7, is as follows: DGGITQSPKYLFRKEGQNVTLSCEQNLNHDAMYWYRQDPGQGLRLIYYSQIVNDFQKGDIAEGYSVSREKKESFPLTVTSAQKNPTAFYLCASNKQGAYEQYFGPGTRLTVT.

This clone showed up just a few times. The chain has TRBV2 and TRBJ2-7, with D unclear. The CDR3 totals 14 residues. Per the germline V gene, CDR1 is SNHLY and CDR2 is FYNNEI. Trimming cost V 5 bases and J 4 bases, with 15 bases left between them. The CDR3: CASSFGRVTYEQYF. Here the CDR3 DNA reads TGTGCCAGCAGTTTTGGCCGGGTTACGTACGAGCAGTACTTC.

The chain links TRBV28 to TRBJ1-5; D is uncertain. The CDR3 consists of 17 residues. Trimming took 1 base from V and 2 from J, leaving 15 bases between them. From germline, CDR1 is MDHEN and CDR2 SYDVKM. Here the CDR3 DNA reads TGTGCCAGCAGTTTATTTGAGGGTCTGGTAGGCAATCAGCCCCAGCATTTT. Amino acids: CASSLFEGLVGNQPQHF.

A single count supports this clone. The J gene is TRBJ2-7, the V gene TRBV7-9, with a possible D match to TRBD1 (5 bases). The CDR3 totals 15 residues. Germline CDR1 reads SEHNR; CDR2 reads FQNEAQ (reference sequence). V gave up 6 bases and J gave up 4 bases, with 19 bases separating them. CDR3 DNA: TGTGCCAGCAGTGTCAGGGTAGCAGGACCATACGAGCAGTACTTC. This translates into CASSVRVAGPYEQYF.

This sequence joins TRBV2 and TRBJ2-2; 8 bases map to TRBD2. J lost 5 bases, V lost 0 bases, and 2 bases had no gene match. This CDR3 is 15 amino acids long. Germline V CDR1 and CDR2: SNHLY, FYNNEI. In nucleotides, the CDR3 is TGTGCCAGCAGTGAAGCAGCGGGAGAGACCGGGGAGCTGTTTTTT. The encoded protein is CASSEAAGETGELFF.

This clone has just one count. The gene calls are TRBV5-1 and TRBJ2-1, with TRBD2 matching over 7 bases. The junction had 8 bases not matched to a gene; V was cut back by 3 bases and J by 2 bases. This CDR3 comprises 16 residues. The V gene's germline CDR1 is SGHRS and CDR2 YFSETQ. Here the CDR3 DNA reads TGCGCCAGCAGCTCATTAGCGGGCCGTCCCTACAATGAGCAGTTCTTC. It encodes CASSSLAGRPYNEQFF.

The chain combines TRBV6-5 with TRBJ1-1, with D uncertain. This CDR3 contains 13 residues. CDR1 and CDR2 from the germline V gene are MNHEY and SVGAGI. Between the trimmed V and J ends, which lost 2 bases and 1 base, there was a span of 5 bases. The DNA for the CDR3 is TGTGCCAGCAGTTACGGGCGGAACACTGAAGCTTTCTTT. Translating it yields CASSYGRNTEAFF.

The chain employs TRBV19 and TRBJ2-1; 9 nucleotides align to TRBD2. There are 15 residues in the CDR3. V shed 7 bases and J 7 bases; nucleotides not matched to a gene: 11. Per germline, CDR1 LNHDA and CDR2 SQIVND (reference sequence). For the CDR3, the DNA is TGTGCCAGTACCCCCGGCGGGAGGGCCGCAAATGAGCAGTTCTTC. Translating gives CASTPGGRAANEQFF.

This chain connects TRBV19 to TRBJ1-1; 8 bases agree with TRBD1. CDR1 is LNHDA, CDR2 SQIVND, per germline (reference sequence). The CDR3 extends over 12 amino acids. V lost 4 bases and J lost 8; bases outside the gene matches: 3. CDR3: CASSSRDREAFF. The CDR3 DNA reads TGTGCCAGTAGTAGCCGGGACAGGGAAGCTTTCTTT. The full variable domain, with the rest looked up from reference TRBV19 and TRBJ1-1, is DGGITQSPKYLFRKEGQNVTLSCEQNLNHDAMYWYRQDPGQGLRLIYYSQIVNDFQKGDIAEGYSVSREKKESFPLTVTSAQKNPTAFYLCASSSRDREAFFGQGTRLTVV.

This clone turned up a few times. The V and J genes are TRBV19 and TRBJ1-4, with a weak D call TRBD1 (5 bases). Germline CDR1 reads LNHDA; CDR2 reads SQIVND (reference sequence). CDR3 size: 15 residues. Deletions cut 3 bases from V and 2 bases from J, with 10 bases between. The CDR3: CASSIGDWTNEKLFF. CDR3 nucleotides: TGTGCCAGTAGTATCGGGGACTGGACTAATGAAAAACTGTTTTTT.

This clone was seen just once. The chain is built from TRBV4-2 and TRBJ2-3; 13 bases map to TRBD2. Germline CDR1 is LGHNA and CDR2 is YNFKEQ. CDR3 length equals 16 residues. V shed 1 base, J shed 10 bases, and the junction held 8 bases outside the gene matches. The CDR3 coding sequence is TGTGCCAGCAGCCAAGGGGGGGGGACTAGCGGGATAGCGCAGTATTTT. It codes for CASSQGGGTSGIAQYF.

V gene TRBV29-1 combines with J gene TRBJ2-1; 9 positions match TRBD2. Unmatched junction bases numbered 4, after V lost 1 base and J lost 9 bases. The CDR3 totals 13 residues. Germline V gene lookup returns CDR1 SQVTM and CDR2 ANQGSEA. DNA for the CDR3: TGCAGCGTTGAAGGGTCTAGCGGGGCTGAGCAGTTCTTC. It encodes CSVEGSSGAEQFF.

The chain has TRBV9 and TRBJ2-1; 13 bases agree with TRBD2. The CDR3 covers 17 residues. CDR1 and CDR2 from the germline V gene are SGDLS and YYNGEE. V lost 1 base and J lost 8; bases outside the gene matches: 9. In DNA, the CDR3 is TGTGCCAGCAGCGTAAGGACTAGCGGGAGAAGGGGCGATGAGCAGTTCTTC. Its translation: CASSVRTSGRRGDEQFF.

The chain uses TRBV6-5 and TRBJ2-1; D ambiguous. This CDR3 spans 16 amino acids. Germline CDR1 reads MNHEY; CDR2 reads SVGAGI. V was clipped by 2 bases and J by 0 bases, with 11 bases between them. The CDR3 reads CASSYVPTSSYNEQFF. The CDR3 DNA reads TGTGCCAGCAGTTACGTTCCGACAAGCTCCTACAATGAGCAGTTCTTC.

This clone was detected a few times. J is TRBJ1-4 and V is TRBV7-6; tentatively, D is TRBD1 (6 bases). V was trimmed by 6 bases and J by 1 base, leaving 21 bases between them. The CDR3 covers 18 residues. Germline lookup yields CDR1 SGHVS and CDR2 FNYEAQ. Here the CDR3 DNA reads TGTGCCAGCAGTTCCTCGGGGGGGGCGGCCCGAACTAATGAAAAACTGTTTTTT. Protein sequence: CASSSSGGAARTNEKLFF.

V gene TRBV29-1 combines with J gene TRBJ1-2; the match to TRBD1 covers 7 bases. The germline V gene has CDR1 SQVTM and CDR2 ANQGSEA. Losses at the gene ends were 4 bases for V and 3 bases for J; bases not matched to a gene: 8. The length of the CDR3 is 14 residues. CDR3 in amino acids: CSVGLPGGYYGYTF. CDR3 sequence (DNA): TGCAGCGTTGGGTTGCCAGGGGGGTACTATGGCTACACCTTC.

This clone was detected a few times. The V and J genes are TRBV4-3 and TRBJ2-7, with D unclear. Trimming took 0 bases from V and 1 from J, leaving 7 bases between them. Germline V gene lookup returns CDR1 LGHNA and CDR2 YSLEER. The CDR3 spans 14 residues. CDR3 in DNA: TGCGCCAGCAGCCAAGATGGCGGTTCCTACGAGCAGTACTTC. Its protein is CASSQDGGSYEQYF.

The chain joins TRBV28 to TRBJ2-5; the D gene is possibly TRBD1 (6 bases). Looked up from germline, CDR1 is MDHEN and CDR2 is SYDVKM. The length of the CDR3 is 15 residues. Trimming took 6 bases from V and 5 from J, leaving 19 bases between them. As DNA, the CDR3 is TGTGCCAGCAGCCGTGCGACAGGTTTAGGGGAGACCCAGTACTTC. Encoded protein: CASSRATGLGETQYF.

The V call is TRBV9, the J call TRBJ1-1; maybe TRBD1 (6 bases). V was shortened by 5 bases and J by 0 bases, with 17 bases between the two germline ends. This CDR3 is built from 16 residues. The germline CDR1 and CDR2 sequences are SGDLS and YYNGEE. The CDR3 sequence: CASSSTGGELNTEAFF. In DNA, the CDR3 is TGTGCCAGCAGTTCAACGGGGGGCGAATTGAACACTGAAGCTTTCTTT.

This clone was counted a few times. The rearrangement links TRBV29-1 to TRBJ1-2, with D perhaps TRBD1 (6 bases). V lost 2 bases and J 9 bases, leaving 16 bases between the germline ends. The CDR3 is 13 residues long. Germline assignment: CDR1 SQVTM and CDR2 ANQGSEA. CDR3 coding DNA: TGCAGCGTTGAAAGAGGTGGCAGGGGAAGCTACACCTTC. It yields the protein CSVERGGRGSYTF.

This chain connects TRBV30 to TRBJ2-3, with 8 bases that match TRBD1. This CDR3 has 15 amino acids. Per germline, CDR1 GTSNPN and CDR2 SVGIG (reference sequence). V lost 5 bases, J lost 0 bases, and 7 bases stayed unmatched. This CDR3 reads CAWGGDRPSTDTQYF. Here the CDR3 DNA reads TGTGCCTGGGGTGGGGACAGGCCTAGCACAGATACGCAGTATTTT.